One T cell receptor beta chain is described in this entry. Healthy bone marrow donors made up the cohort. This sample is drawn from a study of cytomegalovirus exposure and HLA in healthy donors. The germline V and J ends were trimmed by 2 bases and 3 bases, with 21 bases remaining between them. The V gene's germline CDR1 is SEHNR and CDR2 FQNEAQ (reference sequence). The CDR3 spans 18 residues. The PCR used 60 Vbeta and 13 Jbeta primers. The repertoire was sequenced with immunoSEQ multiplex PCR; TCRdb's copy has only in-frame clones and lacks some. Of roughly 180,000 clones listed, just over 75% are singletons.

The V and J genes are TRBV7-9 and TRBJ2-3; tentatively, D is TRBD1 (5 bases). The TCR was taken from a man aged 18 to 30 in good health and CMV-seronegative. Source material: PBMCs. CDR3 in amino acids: CASSLWIGVGVETDTQYF. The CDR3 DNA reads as TGTGCCAGCAGCTTATGGATAGGGGTTGGCGTTGAGACAGATACGCAGTATTTT. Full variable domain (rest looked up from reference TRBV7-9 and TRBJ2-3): DTGVSQNPRHKITKRGQNVTFRCDPISEHNRLYWYRQTLGQGPEFLTYFQNEAQLEKSRLLSDRFSAERPKGSFSTLEIQRTEQGDSAMYLCASSLWIGVGVETDTQYFGPGTRLTVL.